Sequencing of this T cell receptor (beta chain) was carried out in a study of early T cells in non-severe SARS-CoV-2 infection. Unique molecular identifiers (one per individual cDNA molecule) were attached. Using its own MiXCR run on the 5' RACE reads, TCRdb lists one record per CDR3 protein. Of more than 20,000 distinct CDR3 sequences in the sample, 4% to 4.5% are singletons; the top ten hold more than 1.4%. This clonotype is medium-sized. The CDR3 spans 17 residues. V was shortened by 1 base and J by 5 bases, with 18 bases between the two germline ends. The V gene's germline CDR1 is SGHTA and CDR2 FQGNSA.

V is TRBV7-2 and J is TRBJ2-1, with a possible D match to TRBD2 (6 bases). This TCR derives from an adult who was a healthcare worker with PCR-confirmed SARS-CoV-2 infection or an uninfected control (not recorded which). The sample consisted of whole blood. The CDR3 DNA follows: TGTGCCAGCAGCTTAGTTAGTCTAGCGCGGGGTCACAATGAGCAGTTCTTC. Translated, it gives CASSLVSLARGHNEQFF.